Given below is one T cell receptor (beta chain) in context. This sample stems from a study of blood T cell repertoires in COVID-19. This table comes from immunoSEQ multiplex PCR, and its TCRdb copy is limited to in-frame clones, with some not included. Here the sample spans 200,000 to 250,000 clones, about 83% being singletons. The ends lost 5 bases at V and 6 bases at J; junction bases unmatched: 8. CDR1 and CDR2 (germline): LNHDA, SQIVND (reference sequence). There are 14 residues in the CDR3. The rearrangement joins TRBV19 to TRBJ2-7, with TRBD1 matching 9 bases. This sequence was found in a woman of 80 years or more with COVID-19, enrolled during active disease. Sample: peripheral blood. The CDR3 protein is CASSLRQGVFEQYF. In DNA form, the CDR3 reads TGTGCCAGTAGTCTCCGACAGGGGGTTTTCGAGCAGTACTTC.